The 15 T cell receptor beta chains below were found in one sample sequenced in a study of CD8+ T cells in alopecia areata. Sequencing templates came from extracted RNA that was reverse transcribed into cDNA. The data were produced by immunoSEQ multiplex PCR, yet TCRdb's version contains in-frame clones alone and is incomplete. The sample includes some 51,000 clones, around 96% of them seen just once. The specimen comprised CD8+ T cells sorted from blood, sampled at week 0. These receptors all stem from a human donor with alopecia areata.

The rearrangement uses TRBV5-6 and TRBJ1-1, with D perhaps matching TRBD1 (6 bases). This CDR3 has 17 amino acids. V was shortened by 1 base and J by 0 bases, with 16 bases between the two germline ends. From germline, CDR1 is SGHDT and CDR2 YYEEEE. DNA for the CDR3: TGTGCCAGCAGCTTGTTTCCGAACACAGGGCTGAACACTGAAGCTTTCTTT. Translating gives CASSLFPNTGLNTEAFF.

The rearrangement links TRBV7-2 to TRBJ2-3; no clear D gene. CDR1 is SGHTA, CDR2 FQGNSA, per germline. CDR3 length: 14 residues. V gave up 1 base and J gave up 7 bases, with 12 bases separating them. Here the CDR3 reads CASSLEYTDHTQYF. CDR3 nucleotide sequence: TGTGCCAGCAGCTTAGAGTACACAGACCATACGCAGTATTTT.

The chain combines TRBV7-9 with TRBJ2-5; unclear D gene. From germline, CDR1 is SEHNR and CDR2 FQNEAQ (reference sequence). Trimming shortened V by 1 base and J by 11 bases, and 11 bases separated the two germline ends. This CDR3 is 12 amino acids long. CDR3 in DNA: TGTGCCAGCAGCTTAGGCCGGCAACTTCAGTACTTC. Translation: CASSLGRQLQYF.

CDR3 protein: CASSLVETPANTEAFF. In DNA, the CDR3 is TGTGCCAGCAGCTTAGTAGAGACACCCGCGAACACTGAAGCTTTCTTT. This chain uses TRBV7-9 with TRBJ1-1, with D unclear. Germline V gives CDR1 SEHNR, CDR2 FQNEAQ (reference sequence). The CDR3 consists of 16 residues. Trimming removed 1 base from V and 1 base from J, with 13 bases in between.

The chain joins TRBV18 to TRBJ2-4; 12 bases are shared with TRBD2. CDR3 length: 21 amino acids. The germline CDR1 and CDR2 sequences are KGHSH and LQKENI. Trimming removed 3 bases from V and 0 bases from J; junction bases left unmatched: 15. The CDR3: CASSPRTSGALALKAKNIQYF. CDR3 sequence (DNA): TGTGCCAGCTCACCGAGGACTAGCGGGGCTCTCGCCCTAAAAGCCAAAAACATTCAGTACTTC.

This clone has just a few counts. The rearrangement uses TRBV28 and TRBJ2-4; perhaps TRBD1 as D (6 bases). The CDR3 spans 15 residues. Germline lookup yields CDR1 MDHEN and CDR2 SYDVKM. The germline V and J ends were trimmed by 5 bases and 0 bases, with 11 bases remaining between them. The CDR3 region is CASSPDSIAKNIQYF. CDR3 DNA: TGTGCCAGCAGTCCGGACAGTATAGCCAAAAACATTCAGTACTTC.

The genes are TRBV27 and TRBJ2-1, with D perhaps given as TRBD1 or TRBD2 (6 bases each). Germline loops: CDR1 MNHEY, CDR2 SMNVEV (reference sequence). The CDR3 spans 17 residues. The germline V and J ends were trimmed by 5 bases and 0 bases, with 17 bases remaining between them. CDR3 sequence (DNA): TGTGCCAGCAGTCTCTACTACGGAGGGGGCTCCTACAATGAGCAGTTCTTC. Translation: CASSLYYGGGSYNEQFF.

CDR3 sequence (DNA): TGTGCCAGCAGCTTGGGGGGTGGCACAGATACGCAGTATTTT. Encoded protein: CASSLGGGTDTQYF. The chain joins TRBV5-6 to TRBJ2-3; no clear D. Deletions cut 0 bases from V and 1 base from J, with 6 bases between. Germline assignment: CDR1 SGHDT and CDR2 YYEEEE. CDR3 length equals 14 residues.

V gene TRBV13 combines with J gene TRBJ2-1, with TRBD2 matching 7 bases. V lost 2 bases to trimming and J lost 4 bases; unmatched junction nucleotides: 5. CDR3 length: 15 residues. Germline V lookup: CDR1 PRHDT, CDR2 FYEKMQ (reference sequence). CDR3 amino acids: CASSLTGGEYNEQFF. The CDR3 DNA reads TGTGCCAGCAGCTTAACTGGGGGGGAATACAATGAGCAGTTCTTC.

A single count supports this clone. The DNA of the CDR3 is TGCGCCAGCAGCTTCGGGACCTCCACAGATACGCAGTATTTT. This gives the protein CASSFGTSTDTQYF. The chain carries TRBV5-1 and TRBJ2-3; tentatively, D is TRBD1 or TRBD2 (5 bases each). The germline V and J ends were trimmed by 2 bases and 2 bases, with 9 bases remaining between them. Germline V gives CDR1 SGHRS, CDR2 YFSETQ. The CDR3 extends over 14 amino acids.

V is TRBV11-3 and J is TRBJ2-5, with D possibly TRBD1 on 5 matching bases. The length of the CDR3 is 17 residues. Trimming took off 1 base at V and 2 bases at J, with 17 bases between the two ends. Germline CDR1 and CDR2: SGHNT and YENEEA. CDR3 DNA sequence: TGTGCCAGCAGCTTAGGCCGACAGCTTGTGGGACAAGAGACCCAGTACTTC. This codes for CASSLGRQLVGQETQYF.

The chain joins TRBV11-2 to TRBJ2-7; D possibly corresponds to TRBD1 (6 bases). The CDR3 loop spans 15 amino acids. The germline gives CDR1 SGHAT, CDR2 FQNNGV. The ends were cut back, 1 base at V and 0 bases at J, with 10 bases in the middle. The chain's CDR3 is CASSLGTAFSYEQYF. CDR3 coding DNA: TGTGCCAGCAGCTTAGGGACAGCCTTCTCCTACGAGCAGTACTTC.

The CDR3 bases are TGCGCCAGCAGCCATCCGGGAACCAGCTCCTACGAGCAGTACTTC. It yields the protein CASSHPGTSSYEQYF. The chain recombines TRBV4-1 with TRBJ2-7; D may be TRBD2 (5 bases). Looked up from germline, CDR1 is MGHRA and CDR2 is YSYEKL. Trimming removed 3 bases at V and 0 bases at J, with 12 bases between. The CDR3 totals 15 residues.

The genes are TRBV11-2 and TRBJ2-6; 8 bases are a match to TRBD1. Germline V gives CDR1 SGHAT, CDR2 FQNNGV. V was clipped by 5 bases and J by 1 base; unmatched bases: 7. This CDR3 is 17 amino acids long. The CDR3 is CASSPRTGRSGANVLTF. The CDR3 DNA sequence: TGTGCCAGCAGCCCACGGACAGGGAGGTCTGGGGCCAACGTCCTGACTTTC.

The rearrangement links TRBV19 to TRBJ1-5; D gene uncertain. Trimming took 3 bases from V and 6 from J, leaving 9 bases between them. The CDR3 has 13 amino acids. Germline CDR1 LNHDA, CDR2 SQIVND (reference sequence). The CDR3 loop is CASSINLGQPQHF. The CDR3 DNA follows: TGTGCCAGTAGTATTAACTTGGGTCAGCCCCAGCATTTT.